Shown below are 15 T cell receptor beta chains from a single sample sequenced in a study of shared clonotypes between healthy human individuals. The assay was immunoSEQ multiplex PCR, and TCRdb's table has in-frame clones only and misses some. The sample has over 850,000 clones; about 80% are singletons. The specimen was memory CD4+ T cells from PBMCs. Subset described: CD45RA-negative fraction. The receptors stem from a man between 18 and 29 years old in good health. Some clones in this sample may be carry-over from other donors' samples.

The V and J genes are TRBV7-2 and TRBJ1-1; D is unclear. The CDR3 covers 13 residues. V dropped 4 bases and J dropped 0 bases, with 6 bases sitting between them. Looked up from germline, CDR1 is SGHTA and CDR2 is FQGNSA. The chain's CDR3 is CASSWGMNTEAFF. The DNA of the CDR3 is TGTGCCAGCAGCTGGGGAATGAACACTGAAGCTTTCTTT.

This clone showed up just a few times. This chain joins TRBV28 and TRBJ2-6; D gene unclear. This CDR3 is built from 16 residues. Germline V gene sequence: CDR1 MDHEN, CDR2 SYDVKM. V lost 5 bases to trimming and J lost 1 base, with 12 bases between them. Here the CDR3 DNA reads TGTGCCAGCAGTACCCAAGGGTTTTCTGGGGCCAACGTCCTGACTTTC. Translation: CASSTQGFSGANVLTF.

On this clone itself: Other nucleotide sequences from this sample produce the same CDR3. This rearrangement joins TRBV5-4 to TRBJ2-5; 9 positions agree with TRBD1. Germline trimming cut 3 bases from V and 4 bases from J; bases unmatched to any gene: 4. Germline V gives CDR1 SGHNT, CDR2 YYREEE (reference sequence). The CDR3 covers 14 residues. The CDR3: CASSSGTGRETQYF. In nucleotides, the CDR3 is TGTGCCAGCAGCTCCGGGACAGGGAGAGAGACCCAGTACTTC.

In nucleotides, the CDR3 is TGTGCCAGCAGTCGGTCCGGCTCCTACGAGCAGTACTTC. It yields the protein CASSRSGSYEQYF. The rearrangement joins TRBV7-7 to TRBJ2-7; D is unclear. CDR1 is SSHAT and CDR2 is FNYEAQ in the germline V gene (reference sequence). CDR3 length: 13 residues. Trimming pared 6 bases from V and 0 bases from J, leaving 9 bases between.

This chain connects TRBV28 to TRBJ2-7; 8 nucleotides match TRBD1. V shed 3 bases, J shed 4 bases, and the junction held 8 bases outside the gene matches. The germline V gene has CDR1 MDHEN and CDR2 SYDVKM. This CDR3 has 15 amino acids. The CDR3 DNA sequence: TGTGCCAGCAGTTTGATTGGACAGGGCTCTTACGAGCAGTACTTC. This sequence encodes CASSLIGQGSYEQYF. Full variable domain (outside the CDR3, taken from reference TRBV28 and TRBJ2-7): DVKVTQSSRYLVKRTGEKVFLECVQDMDHENMFWYRQDPGLGLRLIYFSYDVKMKEKGDIPEGYSVSREKKERFSLILESASTNQTSMYLCASSLIGQGSYEQYFGPGTRLTVT.

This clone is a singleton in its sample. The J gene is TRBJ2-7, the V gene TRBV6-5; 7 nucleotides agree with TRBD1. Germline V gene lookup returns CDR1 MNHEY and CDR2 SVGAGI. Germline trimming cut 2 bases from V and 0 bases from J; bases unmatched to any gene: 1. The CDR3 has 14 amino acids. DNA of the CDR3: TGTGCCAGCAGTTACAGGGGGCCCTCCTACGAGCAGTACTTC. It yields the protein CASSYRGPSYEQYF.

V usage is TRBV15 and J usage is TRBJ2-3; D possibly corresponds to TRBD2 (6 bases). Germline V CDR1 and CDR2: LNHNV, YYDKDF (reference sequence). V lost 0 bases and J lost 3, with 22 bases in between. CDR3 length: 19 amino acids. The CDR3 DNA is TGTGCCACCAGCAGAGACGAGGTCACGGGAGCTTTGGAAACAGATACGCAGTATTTT. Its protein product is CATSRDEVTGALETDTQYF.

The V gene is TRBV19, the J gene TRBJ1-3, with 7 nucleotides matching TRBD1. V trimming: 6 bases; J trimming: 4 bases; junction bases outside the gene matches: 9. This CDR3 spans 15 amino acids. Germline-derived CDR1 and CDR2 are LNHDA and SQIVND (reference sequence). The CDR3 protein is CASRRRGQVGNTIYF. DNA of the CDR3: TGTGCCAGTAGAAGACGCGGACAGGTCGGAAACACCATATATTTT.

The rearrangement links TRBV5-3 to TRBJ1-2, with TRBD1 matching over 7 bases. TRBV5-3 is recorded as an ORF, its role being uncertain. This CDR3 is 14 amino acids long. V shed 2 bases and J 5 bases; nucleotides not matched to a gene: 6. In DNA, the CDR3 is TGTGCCAGAAGCTTAACAGGGGCAAGGTATGGCTACACCTTC. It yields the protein CARSLTGARYGYTF.

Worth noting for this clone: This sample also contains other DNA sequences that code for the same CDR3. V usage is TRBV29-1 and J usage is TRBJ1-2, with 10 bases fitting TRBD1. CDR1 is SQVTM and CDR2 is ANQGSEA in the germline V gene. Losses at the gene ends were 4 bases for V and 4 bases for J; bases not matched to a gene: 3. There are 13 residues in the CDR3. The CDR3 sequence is CSVAGQGVYGYTF. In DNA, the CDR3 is TGCAGCGTTGCTGGACAGGGGGTCTATGGCTACACCTTC.

The DNA for the CDR3 is TGTGCCAGCTCACCACCTAGCAGGTCAGATACGCAGTATTTT. Protein sequence: CASSPPSRSDTQYF. The chain is built from TRBV18 and TRBJ2-3; D uncertain. With 0 bases removed from V and 4 bases from J, the gap between germline ends came to 8 bases. Germline CDR1 and CDR2: KGHSH and LQKENI. CDR3 length: 14 residues.

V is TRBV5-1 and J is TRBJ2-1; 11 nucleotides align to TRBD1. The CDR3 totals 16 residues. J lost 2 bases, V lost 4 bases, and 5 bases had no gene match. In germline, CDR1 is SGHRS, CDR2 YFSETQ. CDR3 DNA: TGCGCCAGCAGCATCGGACAGGGGGCACCCTACAATGAGCAGTTCTTC. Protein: CASSIGQGAPYNEQFF.

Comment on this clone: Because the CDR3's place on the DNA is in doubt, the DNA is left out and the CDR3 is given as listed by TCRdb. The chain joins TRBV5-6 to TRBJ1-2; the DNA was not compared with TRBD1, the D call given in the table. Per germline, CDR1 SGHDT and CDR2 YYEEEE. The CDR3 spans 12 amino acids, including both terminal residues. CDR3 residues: CASSFASGSRTF.

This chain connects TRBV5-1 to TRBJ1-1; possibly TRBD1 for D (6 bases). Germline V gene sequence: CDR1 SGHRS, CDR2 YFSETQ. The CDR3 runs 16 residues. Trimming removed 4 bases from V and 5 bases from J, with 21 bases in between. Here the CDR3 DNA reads TGCGCCAGCAGCACCTCTCGGGGGGCCCTGAGAACTGAAGCTTTCTTT. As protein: CASSTSRGALRTEAFF. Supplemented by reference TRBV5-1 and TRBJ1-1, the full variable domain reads KAGVTQTPRYLIKTRGQQVTLSCSPISGHRSVSWYQQTPGQGLQFLFEYFSETQRNKGNFPGRFSGRQFSNSRSEMNVSTLELGDSALYLCASSTSRGALRTEAFFGQGTRLTVV.

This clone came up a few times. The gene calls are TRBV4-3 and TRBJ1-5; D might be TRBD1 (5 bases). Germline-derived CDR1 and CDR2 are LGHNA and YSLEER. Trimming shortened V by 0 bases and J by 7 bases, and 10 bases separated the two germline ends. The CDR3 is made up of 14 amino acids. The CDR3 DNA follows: TGCGCCAGCAGCCAAGATAGGGGTGGACAGCCCCAGCATTTT. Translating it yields CASSQDRGGQPQHF.